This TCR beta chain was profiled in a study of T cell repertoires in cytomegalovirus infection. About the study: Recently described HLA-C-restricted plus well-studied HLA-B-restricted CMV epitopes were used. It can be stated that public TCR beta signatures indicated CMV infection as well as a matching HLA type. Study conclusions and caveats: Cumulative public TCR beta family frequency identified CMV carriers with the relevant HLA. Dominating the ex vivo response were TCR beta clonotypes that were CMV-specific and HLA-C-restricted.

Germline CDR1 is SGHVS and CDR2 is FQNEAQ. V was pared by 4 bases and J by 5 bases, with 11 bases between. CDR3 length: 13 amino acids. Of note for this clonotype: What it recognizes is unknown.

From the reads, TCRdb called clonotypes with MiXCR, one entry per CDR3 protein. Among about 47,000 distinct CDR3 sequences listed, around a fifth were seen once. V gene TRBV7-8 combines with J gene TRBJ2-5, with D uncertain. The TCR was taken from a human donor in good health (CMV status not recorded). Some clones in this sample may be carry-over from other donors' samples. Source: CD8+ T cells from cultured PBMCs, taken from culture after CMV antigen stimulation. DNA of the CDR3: TGTGCCAGCAGCTCCGAACACTGGGAGACCCAGTACTTC. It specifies CASSSEHWETQYF.